This paragraph covers one TCR beta chain sequence. Its antigen is not known. These data originate in a study of read filtering for tumor transcriptome and immune sequencing. Study observations and caveats: RNA-seq captured clonotypes less deeply and reliably than IR-seq.

The ends lost 0 bases at V and 4 bases at J; junction bases unmatched: 2. This CDR3 has 14 residues. Per germline, CDR1 MNHEY and CDR2 SVGAGI. Molecular barcoded adaptors covering alpha/delta and beta/gamma chains were used on approximately 400 ng RNA. TCRdb independently ran MiXCR on the reads; one entry per CDR3 protein. Among more than 12,000 distinct CDR3 sequences listed, roughly 21% were seen once. The chain links TRBV6-5 to TRBJ2-5; 7 nucleotides align to TRBD2. Specimen: a population of CD138-negative cells sorted from bone marrow. The TCR sequence derives from a donor aged 40 or older with multiple myeloma. CDR3 in amino acids: CASSYSWEGETQYF. The DNA of the CDR3 is TGTGCCAGCAGTTACTCCTGGGAGGGAGAGACCCAGTACTTC.